Listed below are T cell receptor beta chains from one sample, sequenced in a study of blood T cells in healthy people across ages. One entry per CDR3 protein, called by TCRdb with MiXCR from the 5' RACE reads. The top ten hold 7.9% of the sample, which has fewer than 1.5 million distinct CDR3 sequences, approximately 42% seen once. Sequencing was performed on blood. Source of these receptors: a woman aged 18 to 35 in good health. The CDR3 runs from the conserved cysteine through the conserved F or W. The D gene is left open where the match is weak. Not every row has a clone size; where given, it reads once, few, many or a size class.

clone size: .
J gene: TRBJ2-3
V gene: TRBV3-1
D gene: TRBD2
CDR3 protein: CASSQPRTSGSTDTQYF
CDR3 DNA: TGTGCCAGCAGCCAACCCAGGACTAGCGGAAGCACAGATACGCAGTATTTT

clone size: .
J gene: TRBJ1-6
V gene: TRBV2
D gene: .
CDR3 protein: CASSEAFHSPLHF
CDR3 DNA: TGTGCCAGCAGTGAGGCGTTTCATTCACCCCTCCACTTT

clone size: .
J gene: TRBJ2-6
V gene: TRBV27
D gene: .
CDR3 protein: CASSGSGGANVLTF
CDR3 DNA: TGTGCCAGCAGTGGGTCGGGAGGGGCCAACGTCCTGACTTTC

clone size: .
J gene: TRBJ2-3
V gene: TRBV12-5
D gene: TRBD1
CDR3 protein: CASGRTGGPDTQYF
CDR3 DNA: TGTGCTAGTGGTCGGACAGGGGGCCCAGATACGCAGTATTTT

clone size: .
J gene: TRBJ2-1
V gene: TRBV19
D gene: .
CDR3 protein: CASSIDRNRDEQFF
CDR3 DNA: TGTGCCAGTAGTATAGACCGAAACCGGGATGAGCAGTTCTTC

clone size: .
J gene: TRBJ2-6
V gene: TRBV5-1
D gene: .
CDR3 protein: CASRTGTTGSSGANVLTF
CDR3 DNA: TGCGCCAGCCGTACCGGGACAACAGGAAGCTCTGGGGCCAACGTCCTGACTTTC

clone size: .
J gene: TRBJ2-1
V gene: TRBV29-1
D gene: TRBD2
CDR3 protein: CSVEGNPGLGRNEQFF
CDR3 DNA: TGCAGCGTTGAAGGAAATCCGGGACTAGGGCGCAATGAGCAGTTCTTC

clone size: .
J gene: TRBJ1-5
V gene: TRBV20-1
D gene: .
CDR3 protein: CSARFSAGDQPQHF
CDR3 DNA: TGCAGTGCTAGATTTTCGGCAGGAGATCAGCCCCAGCATTTT

clone size: .
J gene: TRBJ1-2
V gene: TRBV6-6
D gene: .
CDR3 protein: CASSPSVRTYGYTF
CDR3 DNA: TGTGCCAGCAGCCCCAGTGTGAGGACTTATGGCTACACCTTC

clone size: .
J gene: TRBJ2-3
V gene: TRBV5-1
D gene: .
CDR3 protein: CASSLIVDNTQYF
CDR3 DNA: TGCGCCAGCAGCTTGATAGTGGATAATACGCAGTATTTT

clone size: few
J gene: TRBJ1-2
V gene: TRBV19
D gene: TRBD1
CDR3 protein: CASSQRTGHGYTF
CDR3 DNA: TGTGCCAGTAGTCAGAGGACAGGGCATGGCTACACCTTC

clone size: .
J gene: TRBJ2-1
V gene: TRBV20-1
D gene: .
CDR3 protein: CSARDPGLALANEQFF
CDR3 DNA: TGCAGTGCTAGAGACCCCGGGCTAGCCCTAGCCAATGAGCAGTTCTTC

clone size: few
J gene: TRBJ1-5
V gene: TRBV6-1
D gene: .
CDR3 protein: CASSEKGDQPQHF
CDR3 DNA: TGTGCCAGCAGTGAAAAGGGCGATCAGCCCCAGCATTTT

clone size: .
J gene: TRBJ2-7
V gene: TRBV6-2/TRBV6-3
D gene: .
CDR3 protein: CASRSEGSYEQYF
CDR3 DNA: TGTGCCAGCAGGAGCGAGGGATCCTACGAGCAGTACTTC

clone size: .
J gene: TRBJ2-1
V gene: TRBV12-3/TRBV12-4
D gene: .
CDR3 protein: CASSLGRINGGNEQFF
CDR3 DNA: TGTGCCAGCAGCCTCGGGCGCATCAACGGGGGCAATGAGCAGTTCTTC

clone size: .
J gene: TRBJ2-7
V gene: TRBV28
D gene: TRBD2
CDR3 protein: CASTYGGSEQYF
CDR3 DNA: TGTGCCAGCACCTACGGGGGGAGTGAGCAGTACTTC

clone size: many
J gene: TRBJ2-7
V gene: TRBV20-1
D gene: .
CDR3 protein: CSASGATPADEQYF
CDR3 DNA: TGCAGTGCTAGCGGAGCAACGCCCGCGGACGAGCAGTACTTC

clone size: many
J gene: TRBJ2-7
V gene: TRBV5-1
D gene: .
CDR3 protein: CASSLGGESYEQYF
CDR3 DNA: TGCGCCAGCAGCTTGGGCGGGGAATCCTACGAGCAGTACTTC

clone size: few
J gene: TRBJ2-7
V gene: TRBV7-2
D gene: TRBD2
CDR3 protein: CASSSSGLAGPGQYF
CDR3 DNA: TGTGCCAGCAGCTCTTCGGGACTAGCGGGACCCGGGCAGTACTTC

clone size: .
J gene: TRBJ2-7
V gene: TRBV10-3
D gene: .
CDR3 protein: CAISESPLGQGSDEQYF
CDR3 DNA: TGTGCCATCAGTGAGTCCCCCCTGGGACAAGGGAGCGACGAGCAGTACTTC

clone size: .
J gene: TRBJ2-2
V gene: TRBV25-1
D gene: .
CDR3 protein: CASSERGVGGELFF
CDR3 DNA: TGTGCCAGCAGTGAGAGGGGTGTTGGGGGGGAGCTGTTTTTT

clone size: few
J gene: TRBJ2-5
V gene: TRBV28
D gene: .
CDR3 protein: CASSLEQGLLQETQYF
CDR3 DNA: TGTGCCAGCAGCCTTGAGCAGGGACTCCTACAAGAGACCCAGTACTTC

clone size: .
J gene: TRBJ1-5
V gene: TRBV10-3
D gene: .
CDR3 protein: CAISERRQGEGQPQHF
CDR3 DNA: TGTGCCATCAGTGAAAGGCGGCAGGGCGAGGGTCAGCCCCAGCATTTT

clone size: .
J gene: TRBJ1-2
V gene: TRBV6-6
D gene: .
CDR3 protein: CASSYAQFPGYTF
CDR3 DNA: TGTGCCAGCAGTTACGCACAGTTTCCTGGCTACACCTTC

clone size: .
J gene: TRBJ1-5
V gene: TRBV9
D gene: .
CDR3 protein: CASSVDCRPQHF
CDR3 DNA: TGTGCCAGCAGCGTAGATTGCCGGCCCCAGCATTTT

clone size: few
J gene: TRBJ2-1
V gene: TRBV11-3
D gene: .
CDR3 protein: CASSLTGTPDNEQFF
CDR3 DNA: TGTGCCAGCAGCTTAACAGGTACCCCTGACAATGAGCAGTTCTTC

clone size: few
J gene: TRBJ1-2
V gene: TRBV4-2
D gene: TRBD1
CDR3 protein: CASSQDRGQGGYGYTF
CDR3 DNA: TGTGCCAGCAGCCAAGATCGGGGACAGGGAGGCTATGGCTACACCTTC

clone size: few
J gene: TRBJ2-5
V gene: TRBV20-1
D gene: TRBD2
CDR3 protein: CSARKAGAGDQETQYF
CDR3 DNA: TGCAGTGCTAGAAAAGCGGGAGCGGGCGACCAAGAGACCCAGTACTTC

clone size: .
J gene: TRBJ2-1
V gene: TRBV12-3/TRBV12-4
D gene: TRBD2
CDR3 protein: CASRTSVGGQFF
CDR3 DNA: TGTGCCAGCAGGACTAGCGTGGGGGGGCAGTTCTTC

clone size: few
J gene: TRBJ2-7
V gene: TRBV15
D gene: TRBD2
CDR3 protein: CATSRADPLAGVFPSSYNEQYF
CDR3 DNA: TGTGCCACCAGCAGAGCCGACCCTTTAGCGGGAGTATTCCCCAGCTCCTACAATGAGCAGTACTTC

clone size: .
J gene: TRBJ2-7
V gene: TRBV6-1
D gene: .
CDR3 protein: CASTRYEGYEQYF
CDR3 DNA: TGTGCCAGCACACGATACGAGGGCTACGAGCAGTACTTC

clone size: many
J gene: TRBJ2-7
V gene: TRBV7-9
D gene: .
CDR3 protein: CASSPRGAYEQYF
CDR3 DNA: TGTGCCAGCAGTCCACGGGGCGCCTACGAGCAGTACTTC

clone size: .
J gene: TRBJ2-5
V gene: TRBV10-3
D gene: .
CDR3 protein: CAISRASGGGSQETQYF
CDR3 DNA: TGTGCCATCAGCCGGGCTAGCGGAGGGGGTTCACAAGAGACCCAGTACTTC

clone size: once
J gene: TRBJ2-2
V gene: TRBV10-1
D gene: TRBD2
CDR3 protein: CASSEPAGGMNTGELFF
CDR3 DNA: TGCGCCAGCAGTGAACCAGCGGGGGGGATGAACACCGGGGAGCTGTTTTTT

clone size: .
J gene: TRBJ2-1
V gene: TRBV11-2
D gene: .
CDR3 protein: CASSSDVQGGNNEQFF
CDR3 DNA: TGTGCCAGCAGCTCCGATGTTCAGGGAGGCAACAATGAGCAGTTCTTC

clone size: few
J gene: TRBJ1-2
V gene: TRBV20-1
D gene: .
CDR3 protein: CSARPPGAGASGYTF
CDR3 DNA: TGCAGTGCTAGACCCCCCGGGGCAGGGGCTAGTGGCTACACCTTC

clone size: .
J gene: TRBJ1-3
V gene: TRBV4-1
D gene: .
CDR3 protein: CASSPRGSSGNTIYF
CDR3 DNA: TGCGCCAGCAGCCCTAGGGGGTCTTCTGGAAACACCATATATTTT

clone size: once
J gene: TRBJ2-3
V gene: TRBV18
D gene: .
CDR3 protein: CASSLLGQSTDTQYF
CDR3 DNA: TGTGCCAGCTCACTCCTCGGACAAAGCACAGATACGCAGTATTTT

clone size: .
J gene: TRBJ2-7
V gene: TRBV5-1
D gene: TRBD2
CDR3 protein: CASSWRASGGNNEQYF
CDR3 DNA: TGCGCCAGCAGCTGGAGGGCTAGCGGGGGGAATAATGAGCAGTACTTC

clone size: .
J gene: TRBJ1-5
V gene: TRBV12-3/TRBV12-4
D gene: .
CDR3 protein: CASSTDGGNQPQHF
CDR3 DNA: TGTGCCAGCAGCACCGATGGAGGGAATCAGCCCCAGCATTTT

clone size: .
J gene: TRBJ2-7
V gene: TRBV12-3/TRBV12-4
D gene: TRBD1
CDR3 protein: CASGGTGGAYEQYF
CDR3 DNA: TGTGCCAGCGGTGGAACAGGGGGCGCCTACGAGCAGTACTTC

clone size: once
J gene: TRBJ1-2
V gene: TRBV9
D gene: .
CDR3 protein: CASSVVGGVYTF
CDR3 DNA: TGTGCCAGCAGCGTAGTGGGGGGGGTCTACACCTTC

clone size: .
J gene: TRBJ2-7
V gene: TRBV12-3/TRBV12-4
D gene: TRBD2
CDR3 protein: CASSLVFTSGAQPSSYEEYF
CDR3 DNA: TGTGCCAGCAGTTTAGTTTTTACTAGCGGGGCTCAACCGAGCTCCTATGAGGAGTACTTC

clone size: .
J gene: TRBJ1-2
V gene: TRBV12-3/TRBV12-4
D gene: .
CDR3 protein: CASSPWTGLGYTF
CDR3 DNA: TGTGCCAGCAGTCCCTGGACCGGCCTGGGCTACACCTTC

clone size: many
J gene: TRBJ2-4
V gene: TRBV15
D gene: .
CDR3 protein: CATSRDRGVAKNIQYF
CDR3 DNA: TGTGCCACCAGCAGAGATCGGGGAGTAGCCAAAAACATTCAGTACTTC

clone size: .
J gene: TRBJ1-5
V gene: TRBV12-3/TRBV12-4
D gene: TRBD1
CDR3 protein: CASSQQGGGQPQHF
CDR3 DNA: TGTGCCAGCAGTCAACAGGGGGGGGGACAGCCCCAGCATTTT

clone size: .
J gene: TRBJ2-1
V gene: TRBV13
D gene: TRBD2
CDR3 protein: CASSSGLAANEQFF
CDR3 DNA: TGTGCCAGCAGCTCCGGACTAGCGGCAAATGAGCAGTTCTTC

clone size: many
J gene: TRBJ2-7
V gene: TRBV29-1
D gene: .
CDR3 protein: CSVRGQGVHEQYF
CDR3 DNA: TGCAGCGTCCGCGGACAAGGGGTCCACGAGCAGTACTTC

clone size: .
J gene: TRBJ2-7
V gene: TRBV7-2
D gene: .
CDR3 protein: CASSSGPISYEQYF
CDR3 DNA: TGTGCCAGCAGCTCTGGCCCCATCTCCTACGAGCAGTACTTC

clone size: .
J gene: TRBJ2-7
V gene: TRBV20-1
D gene: TRBD1
CDR3 protein: CSAGSQGKLYEQYF
CDR3 DNA: TGCAGTGCTGGATCACAGGGGAAGCTCTACGAGCAGTACTTC

clone size: few
J gene: TRBJ2-3
V gene: TRBV29-1
D gene: .
CDR3 protein: CSVGGFTDTQYF
CDR3 DNA: TGCAGCGTTGGGGGTTTCACAGATACGCAGTATTTT

clone size: .
J gene: TRBJ2-5
V gene: TRBV6-6
D gene: .
CDR3 protein: CASRATGLVQETQYF
CDR3 DNA: TGTGCCAGCAGAGCCACGGGTCTCGTTCAAGAGACCCAGTACTTC

clone size: few
J gene: TRBJ1-2
V gene: TRBV9
D gene: TRBD1
CDR3 protein: CASSASPRTGGEYGYTF
CDR3 DNA: TGTGCCAGCAGCGCCTCCCCCCGGACAGGGGGAGAGTATGGCTACACCTTC

clone size: .
J gene: TRBJ1-1
V gene: TRBV7-2
D gene: TRBD1
CDR3 protein: CASSRTQGAKDTEAFF
CDR3 DNA: TGTGCCAGCAGCAGAACCCAGGGGGCGAAGGACACTGAAGCTTTCTTT